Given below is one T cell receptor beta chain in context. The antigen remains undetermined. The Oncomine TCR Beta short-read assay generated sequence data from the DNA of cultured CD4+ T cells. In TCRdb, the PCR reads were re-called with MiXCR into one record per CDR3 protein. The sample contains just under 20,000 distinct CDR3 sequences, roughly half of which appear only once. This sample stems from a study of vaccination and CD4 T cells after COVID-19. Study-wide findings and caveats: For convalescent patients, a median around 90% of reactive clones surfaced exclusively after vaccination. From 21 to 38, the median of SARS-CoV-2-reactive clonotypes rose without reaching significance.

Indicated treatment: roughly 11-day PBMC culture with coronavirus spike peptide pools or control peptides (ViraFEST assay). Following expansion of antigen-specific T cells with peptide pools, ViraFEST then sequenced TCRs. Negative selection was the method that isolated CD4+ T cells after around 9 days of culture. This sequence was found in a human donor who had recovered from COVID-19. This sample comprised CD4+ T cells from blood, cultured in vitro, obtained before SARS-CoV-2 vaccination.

For the CDR3, the DNA is TGCAGTGCCCTGTGGGGTCAGCCCCAGCATTTT. This encodes CSALWGQPQHF. The V and J genes are TRBV20-1 and TRBJ1-5; D is unclear. The CDR3 runs 11 residues. CDR1 DFQATT and CDR2 SNEGSKA come from the germline V gene (reference sequence). Deletions cut 6 bases from V and 6 bases from J, with 9 bases between.